This section outlines one T cell receptor beta chain sequence together with its context. The CDR3 spans 11 residues. Germline-derived CDR1 and CDR2 are SEHNR and FQNEAQ (reference sequence). The V and J ends lost 10 bases and 13 bases respectively, with 19 bases between them. This entry is derived from a study of blood T cell repertoires in COVID-19. Study summary: Material from acute and convalescent COVID-19 was sourced from the United States, Italy and Spain.

Original analysis: The assay estimated nucleated cells by amplifying reference gene primers. The protocol was immunoSEQ multiplex PCR, while the TCRdb copy is restricted to in-frame clones and leaves out a portion. That table supplies the V and J calls and clone size; D and trimming were determined from the DNA. The table shows approximately 240,000 clones, with roughly 80% occurring only once. The receptor comes from a woman in her thirties or forties with active or convalescent COVID-19. The material sequenced was peripheral blood. The chain links TRBV7-9 to TRBJ2-5; no clear D gene. DNA for the CDR3: TGTGCCACCACGAGGCAGGCGACCGTGTACTTC. This sequence encodes CATTRQATVYF.